Listed below are T cell receptor beta chains from one sample, sequenced in a study of shared clonotypes between healthy human individuals. Sequencing used immunoSEQ multiplex PCR; TCRdb keeps in-frame clones, though not all of them. The data hold approximately 2,000,000 clones, with over 85% observed a single time. The material sequenced was naive CD8+ T cells from PBMCs. The receptors stem from a man aged 18-30 years in good health. Some clones in this sample may be carry-over from other donors' samples. Each CDR3 is given with its conserved first and last residue. Fields, in order: V gene, J gene, CDR3 protein.

TRBV27	TRBJ2-1	CASSFGSYNEQFF
TRBV7-8	TRBJ2-1	CASSLEIEQFF
TRBV13	TRBJ2-2	CASSFGPGVEGAGELFF
TRBV5-4	TRBJ2-2	CASNGATGELFF
TRBV27	TRBJ1-6	CASSLQVYNSPLHF
TRBV30	TRBJ2-2	CAWTGPPSNTGELFF
TRBV14	TRBJ2-5	CASSPRTGGLKETQYF
TRBV10-3	TRBJ2-1	CASRGGLAYNEQFF
TRBV28	TRBJ2-2	CASSLSTGELFF
TRBV27	TRBJ2-5	CASSLSGDGTQYF
TRBV9	TRBJ2-7	CASAPRPLQHEQYF
TRBV4-2	TRBJ2-7	CASSPRDGSSYEQYF
TRBV5-6	TRBJ2-1	CASSLVLAGANEQFF
TRBV5-1	TRBJ2-7	CASSGWTSGAYEQYF
TRBV4-3	TRBJ2-2	CASSQERIGTALTGELFF
TRBV5-1	TRBJ2-1	CASSLGFLSSYNEQFF
TRBV7-9	TRBJ2-1	CASSLRVGGDRGYNEQFF
TRBV19	TRBJ2-7	CASIEAGTYEQYF
TRBV10-2	TRBJ2-3	CASSGGLAGWTDTQYF
TRBV27	TRBJ2-1	CASSLLAGARYNEQFF
TRBV14	TRBJ2-1	CASREREGGYNEQFF
TRBV10-1	TRBJ1-1	CATRFQDRGGTEAFF
TRBV28	TRBJ2-2	CASSFTSNTGELFF
TRBV14	TRBJ2-5	CASSHQSGRTETQYF
TRBV6-5	TRBJ1-2	CASSYSEGTYGYTF
TRBV9	TRBJ2-1	CASSRGLASSYNEQFF
TRBV27	TRBJ2-1	CASSPGLAGGEQFF
TRBV6-5	TRBJ2-7	CASSYSMAREQYF
TRBV27	TRBJ1-1	CASSFGGNTEAFF
TRBV19	TRBJ1-5	CASSDWVNQPQHF
TRBV10-2	TRBJ2-3	CASSEPASGERTDTQYF
TRBV9	TRBJ1-1	CASSVGGRAEAFF
TRBV5-1	TRBJ2-3	CASSFRLLAETDTQYF
TRBV27	TRBJ2-7	CASTGGYEQYF
TRBV2	TRBJ2-7	CASSDSRTGSPYEQYF
TRBV9	TRBJ2-1	CASSALLRNEQFF
TRBV5-1	TRBJ2-3	CASSLGPSSTDTQYF
TRBV4-2	TRBJ2-7	CASSQDVFGAVNYEQYF
TRBV5-1	TRBJ2-7	CASSLGVASYEQYF
TRBV9	TRBJ2-1	CASSGGLAGDYNEQFF
TRBV27	TRBJ2-1	CASSVDRGSSYNEQFF
TRBV6-5	TRBJ1-5	CASSYQGGGQPQHF
TRBV19	TRBJ2-7	CASSPKAGLGIEQYF
TRBV6-6	TRBJ2-7	CASSHRQVTYEQYF
TRBV2	TRBJ2-7	CASSEEVEGGNTYEQYF
TRBV10-3	TRBJ2-2	CAISATLAGELFF
TRBV7-9	TRBJ2-1	CASSTTSGSADEQFF
TRBV7-8	TRBJ2-7	CASSYQTSYPSYEQYF
TRBV4-2	TRBJ2-1	CASSQGGELAGVNEQFF
TRBV27	TRBJ1-3	CASRLRASGNTIYF
TRBV19	TRBJ2-1	CASSPLGRARAYNEQFF
TRBV5-1	TRBJ2-7	CASSLPSGRNEQYF
TRBV10-2	TRBJ2-1	CASRDFLRTSAYNEQFF
TRBV27	TRBJ1-2	CASSLLQTAGPYGYTF
TRBV5-1	TRBJ1-4	CASSSRWGRKPGEKLFF